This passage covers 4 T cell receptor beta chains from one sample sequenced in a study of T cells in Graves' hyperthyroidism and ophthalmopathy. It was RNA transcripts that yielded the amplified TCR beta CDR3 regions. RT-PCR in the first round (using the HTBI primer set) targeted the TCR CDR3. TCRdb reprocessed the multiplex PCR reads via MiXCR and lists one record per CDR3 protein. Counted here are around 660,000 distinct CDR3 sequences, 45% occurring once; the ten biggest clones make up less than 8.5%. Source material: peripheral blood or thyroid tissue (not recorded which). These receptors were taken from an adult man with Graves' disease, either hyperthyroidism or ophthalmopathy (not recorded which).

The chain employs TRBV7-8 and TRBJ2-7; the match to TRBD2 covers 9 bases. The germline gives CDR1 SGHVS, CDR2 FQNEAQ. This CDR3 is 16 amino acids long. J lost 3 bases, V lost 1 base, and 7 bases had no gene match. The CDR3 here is CASSLGGGRALYEQYF. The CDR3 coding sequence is TGTGCCAGCAGCTTAGGGGGCGGGAGGGCCCTCTACGAGCAGTACTTC.

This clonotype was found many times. The chain's CDR3 is CASSPGTTPNTGELFF. The CDR3 nucleotides are TGTGCCAGCAGCCCTGGGACGACACCCAACACCGGGGAGCTGTTTTTT. The rearrangement uses TRBV7-8 and TRBJ2-2; D may match TRBD1 or TRBD2 (5 bases each). Per germline, CDR1 SGHVS and CDR2 FQNEAQ. V shed 5 bases and J shed 2 bases, with 15 bases lying between them. The CDR3 contains 16 residues.

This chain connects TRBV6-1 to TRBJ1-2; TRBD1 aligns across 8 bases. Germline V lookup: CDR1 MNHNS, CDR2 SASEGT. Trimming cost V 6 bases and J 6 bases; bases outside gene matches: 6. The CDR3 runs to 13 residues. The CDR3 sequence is CASRSGTGDGYTF. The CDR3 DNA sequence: TGTGCCAGCAGATCCGGGACAGGCGATGGCTACACCTTC.

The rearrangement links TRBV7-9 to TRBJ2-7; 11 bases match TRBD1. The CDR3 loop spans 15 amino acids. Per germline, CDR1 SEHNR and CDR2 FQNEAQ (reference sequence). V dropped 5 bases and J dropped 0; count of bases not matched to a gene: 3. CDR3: CASSVGTGGSYEQYF. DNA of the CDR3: TGTGCCAGCAGCGTTGGGACAGGGGGCTCCTACGAGCAGTACTTC.